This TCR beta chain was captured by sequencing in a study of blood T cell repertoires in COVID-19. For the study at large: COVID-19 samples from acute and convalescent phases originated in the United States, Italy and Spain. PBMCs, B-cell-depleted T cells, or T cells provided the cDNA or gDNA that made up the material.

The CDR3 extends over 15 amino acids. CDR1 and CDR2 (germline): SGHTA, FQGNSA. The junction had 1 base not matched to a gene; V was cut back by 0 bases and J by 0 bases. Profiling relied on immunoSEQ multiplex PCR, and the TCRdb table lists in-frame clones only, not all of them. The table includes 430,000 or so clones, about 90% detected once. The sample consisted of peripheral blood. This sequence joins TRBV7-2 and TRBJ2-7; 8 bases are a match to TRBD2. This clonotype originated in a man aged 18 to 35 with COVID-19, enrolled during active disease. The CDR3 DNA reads TGTGCCAGCAGCTTAGCTAGCGGGGCCTCCTACGAGCAGTACTTC. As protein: CASSLASGASYEQYF.